This TCR beta chain was obtained from a study of CD8 T cells in ankylosing spondylitis. Study-wide results and caveats: A CD8+ phenotype characterized the disease-linked clones, which were relatively rare in peripheral blood. Several highly homologous variants made up a TCR beta motif, and this motif appeared characteristic of ankylosing spondylitis blood. Matched ankylosing spondylitis synovial fluid reportedly contained a significantly enriched population of disease-linked clones.

With molecular barcodes, quantitative 5'-RACE was used to make the TCR beta libraries. TCRdb re-called the 5' RACE reads through MiXCR, storing one row per CDR3 protein. This sample yields 200,000 to 250,000 distinct CDR3 sequences, of which 9.5% to 12% are seen a single time; under 7% belongs to the top ten. This clonotype was counted many times. Its antigen is unidentified. This TCR was recovered from a male donor with ankylosing spondylitis or in good health (not recorded which). The sample was blood, either unsorted or a sorted T cell fraction (not recorded which).

For the CDR3, the DNA is TGTGCCAGCAGCTTTAGTACTATGAACACTGAAGCTTTCTTT. Translating it yields CASSFSTMNTEAFF. The V and J genes are TRBV7-2 and TRBJ1-1; no reliable D call. Trimming stripped 3 bases from V and 0 bases from J, with 8 bases between. The CDR3 is 14 amino acids. Germline-derived CDR1 and CDR2 are SGHTA and FQGNSA. Looking up the rest from reference TRBV7-2 and TRBJ1-1 gives the full variable domain: GAGVSQSPSNKVTEKGKDVELRCDPISGHTALYWYRQSLGQGLEFLIYFQGNSAPDKSGLPSDRFSAERTGGSVSTLTIQRTQQEDSAVYLCASSFSTMNTEAFFGQGTRLTVV.